This TCR beta chain was obtained from a study of blood T cell repertoires in COVID-19. The CDR3 covers 15 residues. V shed 1 base and J 2 bases; nucleotides not matched to a gene: 2. Germline V gene data show CDR1 as SGHTA and CDR2 as FQGNSA. Sequencing used immunoSEQ multiplex PCR; TCRdb keeps in-frame clones, though not all of them. The sample contains tens of thousands of clones, roughly four fifths of which appear only once. The rearrangement joins TRBV7-2 to TRBJ2-1, with TRBD1 matching over 7 bases. Sequencing was done on a sample of peripheral blood. The receptor was derived from a human donor in a cohort sampled during active COVID-19. The CDR3 region is CASSLEGGAYNEQFF. CDR3 bases: TGTGCCAGCAGCTTAGAAGGGGGCGCCTACAATGAGCAGTTCTTC.